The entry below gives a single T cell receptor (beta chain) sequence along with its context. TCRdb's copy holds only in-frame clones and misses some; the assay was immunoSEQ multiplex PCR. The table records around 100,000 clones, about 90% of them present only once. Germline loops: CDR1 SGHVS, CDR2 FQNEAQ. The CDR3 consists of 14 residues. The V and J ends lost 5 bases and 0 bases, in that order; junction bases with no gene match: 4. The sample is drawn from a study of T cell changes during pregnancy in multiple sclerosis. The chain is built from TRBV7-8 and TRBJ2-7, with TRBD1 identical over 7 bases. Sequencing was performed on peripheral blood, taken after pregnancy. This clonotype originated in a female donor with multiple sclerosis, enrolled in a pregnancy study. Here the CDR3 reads CASSDTGASYEQYF. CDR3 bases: TGTGCCAGCAGCGATACAGGGGCCTCCTACGAGCAGTACTTC.